Sequencing of this T cell receptor (beta chain) was carried out in a study of T cells in Graves' hyperthyroidism and ophthalmopathy (dated by TCRdb to between 2017 and 2020). Broadly, across the study: Peripheral blood samples were taken at the time of initial diagnosis, prior to any treatment. A discovery cohort of fewer than 110 patients, approximately 45 with Graves' ophthalmopathy and over 55 with stable Graves' hyperthyroidism, was used to find distinguishing TCR V-J signatures. An independent validation cohort of about 19 hyperthyroidism patients and about 15 patients who later progressed to ophthalmopathy tested prospective prediction of ophthalmopathy. The approximately 90 discovery patients were randomly split 7:3 into training and test sets. In about six Graves' hyperthyroidism patients, the study also compared T-cell repertoires from thyroid tissue with T-cell repertoires from blood. After blood sampling, hyperthyroidism patients were treated with methimazole at a starting dose of 30 mg daily, and ophthalmopathy patients were treated with high-dose intravenous methylprednisolone. The paper reports TCR Vbeta CDR3 sequencing of more than 120 peripheral blood samples: around 41 ophthalmopathy, approximately 74 hyperthyroidism and some 17 progressor patients. Here is what the overall study found, with its caveats: During validation, the model predicted progression to ophthalmopathy a median of around six months ahead of onset, with roughly 65% sensitivity and around 72% specificity. Most expanded thyroid clonotypes (frequency above 0.001) were also detected in blood, suggesting blood repertoires may reflect thyroid immune responses. A 13 V-J signature model separated ophthalmopathy from stable hyperthyroidism, with about 88% sensitivity and approximately 81% specificity in cross-validation and 80%/75% in testing. Sample size was not statistically predetermined, and investigators were not blinded to group allocation.

From a lookup of the germline V gene (reference sequence), CDR1 and CDR2 are DFQATT and SNEGSKA. For this chain, trimming is 6 bases at the V end and 5 bases at the J end, and the number of junction bases without a gene match is 13. The CDR3 measures 15 amino acids from cysteine to phenylalanine. Only the CDR3 portion is preserved as DNA: 45 bases, with reading frame beginning at the first base. Stable Graves' hyperthyroidism was defined as no progression to ophthalmopathy during 18 months of follow-up. Hyperthyroidism patients were newly diagnosed, with disease duration under 2 months, and aged 18 to 65 years. The study excluded patients with uncontrolled infections, other autoimmune diseases, pregnancy or lactation. Diagnoses were established on the basis of clinical symptoms, serum thyroxine and TRAb, thyroid ultrasound, and orbital computed tomography. PBMCs were separated from around 9.1 ml of fresh peripheral blood using Ficoll-Paque density gradient centrifugation. Total RNA was extracted with Trizol reagent, and quality was checked on an Agilent 2100 Bioanalyzer.

This clonotype was observed a handful of times. Its target antigen remains unknown. No base-level quality is on record; no much larger clone is a single base apart. The TCR beta CDR3 regions were amplified from RNA transcripts. The first round of RT-PCR for the TCR CDR3 was performed with the HTBI primer set and the Qiagen OneStep RT-PCR kit. A second multiplex PCR round built the libraries, followed by size selection and purification. Paired-end sequencing of the libraries was performed with 100 bp reads on an Illumina HiSeq2000. On the authors' methods: SOAPnuke was used to process the raw data, throwing out any read that contained adapters or uncalled bases, had a mean Phred below 15, or lacked an exact constant-primer or identifier match. COPE v1.2.5 was used to merge high-quality paired reads, and clonotypes were defined as unique nucleotide sequences. MiTCR v1.1 was used to align the clonotypes against IMGT TRBV, TRBD and TRBJ reference segments. The analysis was restricted to V-J combinations with a frequency above 0.0001, which together covered over 99% of the repertoires. The TCS score was defined as F50 (clonal expansion) divided by E x V (chaos), with BLOSUM62-based TCRdist calculated between CDR3 peptides within each V-J. Welch's t-statistics and random forest reduced approximately 520 V-J features to 10 to 15, which were used in a naive Bayes classifier (R e1071). TCRdb trimmed public reads at Q25 via fastp, called clones via MiXCR and kept in-frame beta chains. Rows are combined by CDR3 protein, so each entry shows the most common genes and DNA. The V and J calls were not made by the authors but by TCRdb's processing. This sample comprises under 450,000 distinct CDR3 sequences, 15% to 18% of them detected only once. The ten largest clones add up to around 14% of the sample.

The receptor's source is a woman younger than 35 with Graves' hyperthyroidism. The V gene is TRBV20-1 and the J gene is TRBJ2-1; 7 junctional bases match TRBD2. Sequenced: blood. The base sequence is TGCAGTGCCACCCATGAGCGGGGACTCAACAATGAGCAGTTCTTC. This is translated as CSATHERGLNNEQFF.